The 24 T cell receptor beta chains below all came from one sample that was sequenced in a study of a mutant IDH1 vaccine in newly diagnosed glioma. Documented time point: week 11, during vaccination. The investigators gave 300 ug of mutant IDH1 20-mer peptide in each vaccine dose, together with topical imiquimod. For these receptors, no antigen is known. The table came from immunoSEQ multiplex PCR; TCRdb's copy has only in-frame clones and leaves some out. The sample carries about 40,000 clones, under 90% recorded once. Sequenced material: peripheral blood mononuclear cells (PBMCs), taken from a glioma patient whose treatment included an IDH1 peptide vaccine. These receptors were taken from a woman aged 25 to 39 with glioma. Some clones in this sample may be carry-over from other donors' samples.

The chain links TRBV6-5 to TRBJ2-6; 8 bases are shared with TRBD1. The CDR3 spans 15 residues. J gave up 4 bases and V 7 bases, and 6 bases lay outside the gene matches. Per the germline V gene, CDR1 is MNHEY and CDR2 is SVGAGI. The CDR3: CASTWDRPGANVLTF. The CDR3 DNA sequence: TGTGCCAGCACCTGGGACAGGCCCGGGGCCAACGTCCTGACTTTC.

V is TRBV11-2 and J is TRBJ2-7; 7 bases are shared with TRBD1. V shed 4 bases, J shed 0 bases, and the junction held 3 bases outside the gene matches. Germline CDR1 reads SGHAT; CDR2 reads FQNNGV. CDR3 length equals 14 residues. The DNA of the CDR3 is TGTGCCAGCAGCTCGACAGGGAACTCCTACGAGCAGTACTTC. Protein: CASSSTGNSYEQYF.

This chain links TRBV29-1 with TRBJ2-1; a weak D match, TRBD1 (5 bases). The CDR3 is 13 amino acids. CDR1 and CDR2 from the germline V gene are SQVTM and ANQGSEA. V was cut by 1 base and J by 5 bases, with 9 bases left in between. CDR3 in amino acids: CSVEVSRDNEQFF. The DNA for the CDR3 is TGCAGCGTTGAAGTCTCCAGGGACAATGAGCAGTTCTTC.

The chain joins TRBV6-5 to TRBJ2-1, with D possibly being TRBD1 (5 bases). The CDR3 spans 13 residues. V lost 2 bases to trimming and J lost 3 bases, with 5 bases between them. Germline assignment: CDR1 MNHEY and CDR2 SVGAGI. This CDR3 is CASSYDSYNEQFF. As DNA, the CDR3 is TGTGCCAGCAGTTACGACAGCTACAATGAGCAGTTCTTC.

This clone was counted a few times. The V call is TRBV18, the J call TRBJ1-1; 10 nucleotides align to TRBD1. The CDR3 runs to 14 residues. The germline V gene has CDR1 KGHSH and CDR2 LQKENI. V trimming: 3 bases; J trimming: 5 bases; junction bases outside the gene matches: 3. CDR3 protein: CASSPDRGRTEAFF. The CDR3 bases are TGTGCCAGCTCACCGGACAGGGGGAGGACTGAAGCTTTCTTT.

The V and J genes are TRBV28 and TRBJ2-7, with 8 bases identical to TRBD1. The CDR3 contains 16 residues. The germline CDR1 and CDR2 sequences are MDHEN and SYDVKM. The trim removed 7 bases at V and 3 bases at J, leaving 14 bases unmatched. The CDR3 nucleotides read TGTGCCAGCATTAGTCGGACAGGGTATGGGTTCTACGAGCAGTACTTC. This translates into CASISRTGYGFYEQYF.

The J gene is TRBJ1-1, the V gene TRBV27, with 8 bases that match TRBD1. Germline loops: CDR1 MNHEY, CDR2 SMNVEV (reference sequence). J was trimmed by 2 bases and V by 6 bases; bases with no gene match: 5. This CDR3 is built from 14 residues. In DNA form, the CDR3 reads TGTGCCAGCAGATTACAGGGGGAAAACACTGAAGCTTTCTTT. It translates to CASRLQGENTEAFF.

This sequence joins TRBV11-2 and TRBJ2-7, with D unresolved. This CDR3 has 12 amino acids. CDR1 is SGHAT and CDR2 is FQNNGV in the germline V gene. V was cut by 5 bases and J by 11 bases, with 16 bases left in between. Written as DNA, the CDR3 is TGTGCCAGCAGCACACACGACGGGTTGGAGTACTTC. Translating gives CASSTHDGLEYF. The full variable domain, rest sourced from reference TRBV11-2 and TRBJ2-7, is EAGVAQSPRYKIIEKRQSVAFWCNPISGHATLYWYQQILGQGPKLLIQFQNNGVVDDSQLPKDRFSAERLKGVDSTLKIQPAKLEDSAVYLCASSTHDGLEYFGPGTRLTVT.

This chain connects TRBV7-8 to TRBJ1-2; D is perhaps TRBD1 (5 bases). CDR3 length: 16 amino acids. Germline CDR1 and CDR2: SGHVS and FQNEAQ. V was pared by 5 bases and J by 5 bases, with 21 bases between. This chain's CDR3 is CASSLGAGRVGYGYTF. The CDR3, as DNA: TGTGCCAGCAGCCTTGGGGCAGGGCGGGTTGGGTATGGCTACACCTTC.

The DNA for the CDR3 is TGTGCCAGCAGCCCAGAACCAAACACTGAAGCTTTCTTT. Translated, it gives CASSPEPNTEAFF. The chain is built from TRBV6-5 and TRBJ1-1, with unresolved D. V lost 6 bases, J lost 2 bases, and 10 bases lay in between. Germline V gene sequence: CDR1 MNHEY, CDR2 SVGAGI. The CDR3 spans 13 residues.

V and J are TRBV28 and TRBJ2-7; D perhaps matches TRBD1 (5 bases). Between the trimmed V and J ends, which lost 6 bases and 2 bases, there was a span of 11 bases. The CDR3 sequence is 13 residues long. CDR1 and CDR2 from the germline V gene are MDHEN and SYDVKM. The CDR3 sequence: CASSLGPTYEQYF. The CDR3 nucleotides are TGTGCCAGCAGCTTGGGGCCTACCTACGAGCAGTACTTC.

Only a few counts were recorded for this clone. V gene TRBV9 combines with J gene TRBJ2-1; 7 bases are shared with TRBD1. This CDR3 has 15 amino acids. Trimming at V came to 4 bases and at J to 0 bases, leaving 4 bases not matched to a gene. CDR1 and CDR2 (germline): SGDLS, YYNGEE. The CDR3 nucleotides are TGTGCCAGCAGCTCTTGGGACAGCTCCTACAATGAGCAGTTCTTC. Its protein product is CASSSWDSSYNEQFF.

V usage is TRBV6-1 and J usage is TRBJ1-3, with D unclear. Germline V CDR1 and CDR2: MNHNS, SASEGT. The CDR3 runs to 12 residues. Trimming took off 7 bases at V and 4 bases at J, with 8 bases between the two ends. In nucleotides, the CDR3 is TGTGCCAGCACCCAATACGGAAACACCATATATTTT. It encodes CASTQYGNTIYF.

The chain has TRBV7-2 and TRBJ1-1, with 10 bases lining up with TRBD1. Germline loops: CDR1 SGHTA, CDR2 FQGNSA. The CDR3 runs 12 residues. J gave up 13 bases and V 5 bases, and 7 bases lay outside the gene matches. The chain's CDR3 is CASSTRTGGVFF. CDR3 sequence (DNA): TGTGCCAGCAGCACCCGGACAGGGGGGGTTTTCTTT.

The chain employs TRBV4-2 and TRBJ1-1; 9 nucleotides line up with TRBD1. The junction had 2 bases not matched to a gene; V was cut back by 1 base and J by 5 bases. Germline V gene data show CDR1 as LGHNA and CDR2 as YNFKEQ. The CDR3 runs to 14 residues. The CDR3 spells CASSQGTGETEAFF. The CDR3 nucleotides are TGTGCCAGCAGCCAAGGGACAGGGGAGACTGAAGCTTTCTTT.

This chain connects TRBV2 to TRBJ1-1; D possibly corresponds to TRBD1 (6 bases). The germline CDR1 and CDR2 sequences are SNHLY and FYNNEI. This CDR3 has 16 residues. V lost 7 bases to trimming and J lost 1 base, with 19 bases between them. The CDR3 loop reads CASTLEKQGRNTEAFF. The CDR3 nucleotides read TGTGCCAGCACCCTAGAGAAGCAGGGGAGGAACACTGAAGCTTTCTTT.

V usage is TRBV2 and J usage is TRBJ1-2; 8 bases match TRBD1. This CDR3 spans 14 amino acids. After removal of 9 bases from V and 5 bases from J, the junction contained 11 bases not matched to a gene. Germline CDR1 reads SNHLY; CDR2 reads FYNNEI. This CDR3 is CASTIGQGEYGYTF. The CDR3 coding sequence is TGTGCCAGTACGATCGGACAGGGAGAATATGGCTACACCTTC.

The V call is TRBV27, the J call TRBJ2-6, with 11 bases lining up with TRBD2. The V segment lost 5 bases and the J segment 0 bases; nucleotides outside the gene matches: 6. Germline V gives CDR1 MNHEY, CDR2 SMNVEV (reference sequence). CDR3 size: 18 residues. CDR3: CASSPLAGDFSGANVLTF. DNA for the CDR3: TGTGCCAGCAGTCCACTAGCGGGAGACTTCTCTGGGGCCAACGTCCTGACTTTC.

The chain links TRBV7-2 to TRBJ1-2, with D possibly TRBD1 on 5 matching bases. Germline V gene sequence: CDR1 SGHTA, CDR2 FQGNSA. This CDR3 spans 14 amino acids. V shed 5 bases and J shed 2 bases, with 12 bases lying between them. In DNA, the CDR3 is TGTGCCAGCAGCCAGACAGTTTCAAACTATGGCTACACCTTC. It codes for CASSQTVSNYGYTF.

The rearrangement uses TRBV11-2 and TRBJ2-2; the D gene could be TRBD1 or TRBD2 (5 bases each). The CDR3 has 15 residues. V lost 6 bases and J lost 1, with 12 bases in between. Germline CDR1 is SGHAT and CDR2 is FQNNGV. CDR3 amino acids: CASSHLGVNTGELFF. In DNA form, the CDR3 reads TGTGCCAGCAGTCACTTGGGGGTGAACACCGGGGAGCTGTTTTTT.

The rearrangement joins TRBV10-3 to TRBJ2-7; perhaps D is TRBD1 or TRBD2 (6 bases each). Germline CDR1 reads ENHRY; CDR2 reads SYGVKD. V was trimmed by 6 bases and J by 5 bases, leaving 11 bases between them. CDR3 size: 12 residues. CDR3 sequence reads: CAIRGGGHEQYF. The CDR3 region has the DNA TGTGCCATCAGGGGGGGCGGGCACGAGCAGTACTTC.

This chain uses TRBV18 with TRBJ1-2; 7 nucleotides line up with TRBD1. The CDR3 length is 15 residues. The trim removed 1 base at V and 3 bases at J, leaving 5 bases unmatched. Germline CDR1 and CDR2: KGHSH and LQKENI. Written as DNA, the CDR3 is TGTGCCAGCTCACCACGAGACAGGGTTGACTATGGCTACACCTTC. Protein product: CASSPRDRVDYGYTF.

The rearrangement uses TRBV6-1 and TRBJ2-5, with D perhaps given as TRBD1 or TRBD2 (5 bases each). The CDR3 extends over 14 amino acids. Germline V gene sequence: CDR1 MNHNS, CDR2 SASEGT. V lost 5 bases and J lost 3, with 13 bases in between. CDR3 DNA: TGTGCCAGCAGTCTGGGACGGATGGAAGAGACCCAGTACTTC. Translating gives CASSLGRMEETQYF.

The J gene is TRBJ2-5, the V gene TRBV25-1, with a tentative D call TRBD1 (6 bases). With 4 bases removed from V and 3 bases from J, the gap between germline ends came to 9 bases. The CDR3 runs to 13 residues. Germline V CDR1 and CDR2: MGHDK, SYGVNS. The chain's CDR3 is CASSGTGKETQYF. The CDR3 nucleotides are TGTGCCAGCAGTGGAACAGGGAAAGAGACCCAGTACTTC.